These 20 T cell receptor beta chains were all obtained from the same sample, sequenced in a study of blood T cell repertoires in COVID-19. TCRdb's table, derived via immunoSEQ multiplex PCR, lists solely in-frame clones and lacks some. The table lists about 240,000 clones, about 83% of them singletons. Material: peripheral blood. These receptors came from a man under 40 who had recovered from COVID-19.

The genes are TRBV2 and TRBJ1-1, with 9 bases identical to TRBD1. The CDR3 totals 14 residues. With 5 bases clipped from V and 4 bases from J, the junction kept 5 bases outside the gene matches. The germline V gene encodes CDR1 SNHLY and CDR2 FYNNEI. The CDR3 is CASSKTGGATEAFF. In DNA form, the CDR3 reads TGTGCCAGCAGTAAGACAGGGGGGGCCACTGAAGCTTTCTTT. Complete variable domain (other parts from reference TRBV2 and TRBJ1-1): EPEVTQTPSHQVTQMGQEVILRCVPISNHLYFYWYRQILGQKVEFLVSFYNNEISEKSEIFDDQFSVERPDGSNFTLKIRSTKLEDSAMYFCASSKTGGATEAFFGQGTRLTVV.

The chain carries TRBV10-3 and TRBJ1-2; D unresolved. V shed 3 bases and J shed 2 bases, with 4 bases lying between them. CDR1 is ENHRY, CDR2 SYGVKD, per germline. The CDR3 is 12 amino acids. CDR3: CAISEQNYGYTF. The CDR3 region has the DNA TGTGCCATCAGTGAACAGAACTATGGCTACACCTTC.

V gene TRBV5-4 combines with J gene TRBJ2-1; D might be TRBD1 (6 bases). This CDR3 has 18 residues. Germline values: CDR1 SGHNT, CDR2 YYREEE (reference sequence). V gave up 0 bases and J gave up 0 bases, with 16 bases separating them. The CDR3 here is CASSLGGPSVGSYNEQFF. The CDR3 DNA sequence: TGTGCCAGCAGCTTGGGGGGGCCCTCCGTTGGCTCCTACAATGAGCAGTTCTTC. Complete variable domain (other parts from reference TRBV5-4 and TRBJ2-1): ETGVTQSPTHLIKTRGQQVTLRCSSQSGHNTVSWYQQALGQGPQFIFQYYREEENGRGNFPPRFSGLQFPNYSSELNVNALELDDSALYLCASSLGGPSVGSYNEQFFGPGTRLTVL.

The chain carries TRBV7-9 and TRBJ2-1, with 10 nucleotides matching TRBD2. CDR1 is SEHNR and CDR2 is FQNEAQ in the germline V gene (reference sequence). Trimming at V came to 6 bases and at J to 7 bases, leaving 12 bases not matched to a gene. CDR3 length: 16 residues. The CDR3 loop is CASSPVSGLAKNEQFF. CDR3 nucleotides: TGTGCCAGCAGTCCGGTGTCGGGACTAGCGAAGAATGAGCAGTTCTTC.

The chain combines TRBV6-5 with TRBJ1-2, with 8 bases that match TRBD1. CDR1 and CDR2 (germline): MNHEY, SVGAGI. J gave up 4 bases and V 5 bases, and 6 bases lay outside the gene matches. This CDR3 contains 14 residues. CDR3 sequence (DNA): TGTGCCAGCAGTCGACAGGGGTCGGGCTATGGCTACACCTTC. This sequence encodes CASSRQGSGYGYTF.

The chain combines TRBV7-6 with TRBJ1-1; D is undetermined. Trimming shortened V by 2 bases and J by 0 bases, and 7 bases separated the two germline ends. CDR1 and CDR2 from the germline V gene are SGHVS and FNYEAQ. The CDR3 covers 14 residues. The CDR3 sequence is CASSLTGMNTEAFF. The CDR3 DNA is TGTGCCAGCAGCTTAACGGGAATGAACACTGAAGCTTTCTTT. The whole variable domain, filled in from reference TRBV7-6 and TRBJ1-1, reads GAGVSQSPRYKVTKRGQDVALRCDPISGHVSLYWYRQALGQGPEFLTYFNYEAQQDKSGLPNDRFSAERPEGSISTLTIQRTEQRDSAMYRCASSLTGMNTEAFFGQGTRLTVV.

The chain employs TRBV19 and TRBJ2-1; maybe TRBD2 (6 bases). V lost 7 bases and J 6 bases, leaving 13 bases between the germline ends. Germline values: CDR1 LNHDA, CDR2 SQIVND (reference sequence). This CDR3 has 13 amino acids. This CDR3 reads CASTGRGGNEQFF. The CDR3 coding sequence is TGTGCCAGTACTGGGCGGGGAGGCAATGAGCAGTTCTTC.

This clone was recorded once. The chain is built from TRBV28 and TRBJ1-2, with 9 bases lining up with TRBD1. Trimming at V came to 6 bases and at J to 7 bases, leaving 9 bases not matched to a gene. Per germline, CDR1 MDHEN and CDR2 SYDVKM. The CDR3 spans 14 residues. CDR3 DNA sequence: TGTGCCAGCAGACCACCCGGGACAGGGATTGGCTACACCTTC. Translated: CASRPPGTGIGYTF.

This clone was detected only a few times. The chain has TRBV20-1 and TRBJ1-6; D call uncertain. Germline CDR1 DFQATT, CDR2 SNEGSKA (reference sequence). Trimming cost V 1 base and J 15 bases, with 10 bases left between them. This CDR3 comprises 11 residues. The CDR3 sequence: CSARGAGGLHF. The CDR3 DNA reads as TGCAGTGCTAGAGGGGCGGGTGGCCTCCACTTT.

The V and J genes are TRBV5-6 and TRBJ2-1; D is undetermined. Deletions cut 4 bases from V and 4 bases from J, with 3 bases between. Germline-derived CDR1 and CDR2 are SGHDT and YYEEEE. CDR3 length: 11 amino acids. Written as DNA, the CDR3 is TGTGCCAGCAGCCTTTACAATGAGCAGTTCTTC. Its translation: CASSLYNEQFF.

This sequence joins TRBV7-2 and TRBJ2-4; TRBD2 is a possible D gene (5 bases). This CDR3 is 15 amino acids long. Trimming removed 1 base at V and 6 bases at J, with 13 bases between. Germline V gene lookup returns CDR1 SGHTA and CDR2 FQGNSA. This CDR3 is CASSLELSAGNIQYF. CDR3 in DNA: TGTGCCAGCAGCTTAGAGCTCTCCGCGGGAAACATTCAGTACTTC.

V usage is TRBV16 and J usage is TRBJ1-5; tentative D call: TRBD1 (6 bases). V lost 3 bases and J 3 bases, leaving 6 bases between the germline ends. CDR1 KGHSY and CDR2 FQNENV come from the germline V gene. The CDR3 covers 13 residues. The CDR3 sequence is CASSQGANQPQHF. In DNA, the CDR3 is TGTGCCAGCAGCCAGGGGGCCAATCAGCCCCAGCATTTT. Complete variable domain (other parts from reference TRBV16 and TRBJ1-5): GEEVAQTPKHLVRGEGQKAKLYCAPIKGHSYVFWYQQVLKNEFKFLISFQNENVFDETGMPKERFSAKCLPNSPCSLEIQATKLEDSAVYFCASSQGANQPQHFGDGTRLSIL.

V usage is TRBV5-4 and J usage is TRBJ1-2; possibly TRBD1 for D (6 bases). V lost 4 bases and J lost 3, with 10 bases in between. Per germline, CDR1 SGHNT and CDR2 YYREEE (reference sequence). This CDR3 is built from 13 residues. The CDR3 bases are TGTGCCAGCAGCCGGACAGCCGACTATGGCTACACCTTC. Translation gives CASSRTADYGYTF.

In DNA form, the CDR3 reads TGTGCCAGTAGTATCACCTCGGGACTAGCGGGGGGGCGGTCGCTCTACAATGAGCAGTTCTTC. Translated: CASSITSGLAGGRSLYNEQFF. V usage is TRBV19 and J usage is TRBJ2-1; 16 bases agree with TRBD2. Germline V gives CDR1 LNHDA, CDR2 SQIVND (reference sequence). Germline trimming cut 3 bases from V and 3 bases from J; bases unmatched to any gene: 14. The CDR3 extends over 21 amino acids.

With respect to this clone: The sample has other DNA sequences that encode this CDR3 too. The chain couples TRBV6-1 to TRBJ1-2; D uncertain. Germline V gene lookup returns CDR1 MNHNS and CDR2 SASEGT. The CDR3 has 12 residues. V was pared by 0 bases and J by 9 bases, with 8 bases between. The CDR3 coding sequence is TGTGCCAGCAGTGAAGCTCGGGGAAGCTACACCTTC. Its protein product is CASSEARGSYTF.

This clone has only a few counts. The V gene is TRBV7-2, the J gene TRBJ1-5; no reliable D call. This CDR3 comprises 14 residues. The V end lost 1 base, the J end lost 3 bases, and 7 bases lay between the germline ends. The germline V gene encodes CDR1 SGHTA and CDR2 FQGNSA. For the CDR3, the DNA is TGTGCCAGCAGCTTAGATCGAGTCAATCAGCCCCAGCATTTT. Protein: CASSLDRVNQPQHF.

This chain uses TRBV10-3 with TRBJ1-5, with D tentatively TRBD1 (6 bases). The germline gives CDR1 ENHRY, CDR2 SYGVKD. The CDR3 length is 13 residues. The V gene lost 8 bases and the J gene lost 3 bases, with 11 bases spanning the gap. The CDR3 sequence: CAIRWGLNQPQHF. CDR3 coding DNA: TGTGCCATCCGTTGGGGGCTCAATCAGCCCCAGCATTTT.

The chain couples TRBV29-1 to TRBJ1-6, with 7 bases identical to TRBD1. The V and J ends lost 2 bases and 8 bases, in that order; junction bases with no gene match: 9. Germline V gene lookup returns CDR1 SQVTM and CDR2 ANQGSEA. There are 15 residues in the CDR3. CDR3 sequence reads: CSVEHPQGWYSPLHF. As DNA, the CDR3 is TGCAGCGTTGAACACCCACAGGGGTGGTATTCACCCCTCCACTTT.

On this clone: The junction departs from the called germline gene at one end, perhaps through a read error. The gene calls are TRBV7-9 and TRBJ1-1; D remains unclear. Germline V gene data show CDR1 as SEHNR and CDR2 as FQNEAQ (reference sequence). This CDR3 has 14 amino acids. CDR3 region: CASSLGGGNAEAFF. CDR3 nucleotide sequence: TGTGCCAGCAGCCTAGGTGGAGGGAACGCTGAAGCTTTCTTT.

The V gene is TRBV11-2, the J gene TRBJ2-7; perhaps TRBD2 as D (5 bases). CDR1 and CDR2 (germline): SGHAT, FQNNGV. The germline V and J ends were trimmed by 5 bases and 2 bases, with 13 bases remaining between them. The CDR3 sequence is 14 residues long. CDR3: CASSHGRGAYEQYV. CDR3 nucleotide sequence: TGTGCCAGCAGCCACGGTCGGGGAGCCTACGAGCAGTACGTC.